This is a list of T cell receptor beta chains from one sample in a study of T cells in Graves' hyperthyroidism and ophthalmopathy. One entry per CDR3 protein, called by TCRdb with MiXCR from the multiplex PCR reads. The table has 250,000 to 300,000 distinct CDR3 sequences, about 14% seen once. Specimen: blood. All receptors derive from a woman between 40 and 50 years old with Graves' hyperthyroidism that later progressed to Graves' ophthalmopathy. Both conserved end residues are part of each CDR3. D genes are given only for firm matches. Size is omitted from some rows. Given values are once, few, many or a class for expanded clones.

d_call | clone_size | cdr3_length | j_call | v_call | cdr3_nt | cdr3_aa
NA | few | 15 | TRBJ2-3 | TRBV7-9 | TGTGCCAGCAGCCTAACGGGGCCGTACACAGATACGCAGTATTTT | CASSLTGPYTDTQYF
NA | many | 15 | TRBJ2-1 | TRBV7-8 | TGTGCCAGCAGCCCTGCGGTCGGGACTTACAATGAGCAGTTCTTC | CASSPAVGTYNEQFF
TRBD2 | many | 16 | TRBJ2-3 | TRBV28 | TGTGCCAGCAGTGAAACCTCGGGACTAGCGGGAGATACGCAGTATTTT | CASSETSGLAGDTQYF
NA | many | 14 | TRBJ1-4 | TRBV28 | TGTGCCAGCGGACTCGACGGCACTAATGAAAAACTGTTTTTT | CASGLDGTNEKLFF
NA | NA | 11 | TRBJ1-2 | TRBV30 | TGTGCCTGGAGGACAGACTATGGCTACACCTTC | CAWRTDYGYTF
NA | NA | 15 | TRBJ1-2 | TRBV19 | TGTGCCAGTAGTACGGGCATGGAATGGAACTATGGCTACACCTTC | CASSTGMEWNYGYTF
TRBD2 | many | 17 | TRBJ2-7 | TRBV28 | TGTGCCAGCAGTTTAGGGAGTAGCGGGAGGGTTAGGTACGAGCAGTACTTC | CASSLGSSGRVRYEQYF
NA | many | 16 | TRBJ2-7 | TRBV28 | TGTGCCAGCAGTTTAGGGGTCAGTTTGAGTGGGTCGCCGCAGTACTTC | CASSLGVSLSGSPQYF
NA | many | 13 | TRBJ2-7 | TRBV5-5 | TGTGCCAGCACCTCGACAGAAATCTACGAGCAGTACTTC | CASTSTEIYEQYF
TRBD1 | few | 14 | TRBJ1-2 | TRBV5-5 | TGTGCCAGCACCACCCGGACAGGGAGCTATGGCTACACCTTC | CASTTRTGSYGYTF
NA | many | 13 | TRBJ2-7 | TRBV11-2 | TGTGCCAGCTCGCGCAGGGCCTCCTACGAGCAGTACTTC | CASSRRASYEQYF
NA | many | 15 | TRBJ2-6 | TRBV29-1 | TGCAGCGTTCGTTCAGGGTACTCTGGGGCCAACGTCCTGACTTTC | CSVRSGYSGANVLTF
NA | few | 16 | TRBJ2-1 | TRBV5-5 | TGTGCCAGCAGCTTGGACGGGAGTATATCCTACAATGAGCAGTTCTTC | CASSLDGSISYNEQFF
TRBD2 | many | 17 | TRBJ2-1 | TRBV7-3 | TGTGCCAGCAGCTTAATCTCCAGCGGGAGGGTAGGGAATGAGCAGTTCTTC | CASSLISSGRVGNEQFF
NA | many | 15 | TRBJ2-7 | TRBV11-3 | TGTGCCAGCAGCTTAGAGCAGGGCAGCTCCTACGAGCAGTACTTC | CASSLEQGSSYEQYF
NA | many | 12 | TRBJ2-2 | TRBV12-3/TRBV12-4 | TGTGCCAGCAGTTCAGGGGCCGGGGAGCTGTTTTTT | CASSSGAGELFF
TRBD2 | many | 13 | TRBJ2-5 | TRBV20-1 | TGCAGTGCTAGATTCGGGGGGAGAGAGACCCAGTACTTC | CSARFGGRETQYF
TRBD2 | many | 15 | TRBJ2-1 | TRBV2 | TGTGCCAGCAGGGGAGGACTAGCGGCCTACAATGAGCAGTTCTTC | CASRGGLAAYNEQFF
NA | once | 14 | TRBJ2-5 | TRBV5-5 | TGTGCCAGCAGGAATCCCGGTGACGGGGAGACCCAGTACTTC | CASRNPGDGETQYF
NA | NA | 15 | TRBJ2-6 | TRBV2 | TGTGCCAGCAGTGATCCCGGACAGGGGGCCAACGTCCTGACTTTC | CASSDPGQGANVLTF
NA | many | 19 | TRBJ2-1 | TRBV7-2 | TGTGCCAGCAGCTTAGGCGGAGGGTGGGGGAGCCCGCTCTACAATGAGCAGTTCTTC | CASSLGGGWGSPLYNEQFF
NA | few | 14 | TRBJ2-1 | TRBV18 | TGTGCCAGCTCACCCGTTGGGAGGAGGGATGAGCAGTTCTTC | CASSPVGRRDEQFF
NA | NA | 15 | TRBJ2-2 | TRBV6-1 | TGTGCCAGCAGTGCTTGGGGTTTGAACACCGGGGAGCTGTTTTTT | CASSAWGLNTGELFF
NA | many | 14 | TRBJ2-4 | TRBV27 | TGTGCCAGCAGTTCCCCGCTAGCCAAAAACATTCAGTACTTC | CASSSPLAKNIQYF
NA | few | 17 | TRBJ2-1 | TRBV6-1 | TGTGCCAGCAAACCAAGCGGGCGAACCAGCTCCTACAATGAGCAGTTCTTC | CASKPSGRTSSYNEQFF
NA | NA | 15 | TRBJ2-7 | TRBV5-8 | TGTGCCAGCAGCTTGGTTGGGCGGGCCTCCTACGAGCAGTACTTC | CASSLVGRASYEQYF
NA | many | 14 | TRBJ2-1 | TRBV2 | TGTGCCAGTGCACTACTGAGCTCCTACAATGAGCAGTTCTTC | CASALLSSYNEQFF
NA | few | 14 | TRBJ2-1 | TRBV9 | TGTGCCAGCAGCGCGGGGGGAGGGGGTAATGAGCAGTTCTTC | CASSAGGGGNEQFF
TRBD2 | NA | 13 | TRBJ2-7 | TRBV2 | TGTGCCAGCATTGGCGGGAGCTCCTACGAGCAGTACTTC | CASIGGSSYEQYF
NA | many | 16 | TRBJ2-2 | TRBV30 | TGTGCCTACCAAGCCGACAGCGGTTCGAACACCGGGGAGCTGTTTTTT | CAYQADSGSNTGELFF
TRBD2 | many | 16 | TRBJ2-5 | TRBV18 | TGTGCCAGCTCACCGGCACTAGCGGGTCCCGCGTTTACCCAGTACTTC | CASSPALAGPAFTQYF
NA | many | 14 | TRBJ2-7 | TRBV7-3 | TGTGCCAGCAGCCTCGGGGGTAGCGGCTACGAGCAGTACTTC | CASSLGGSGYEQYF
TRBD2 | many | 17 | TRBJ2-5 | TRBV15 | TGTGCCACCAGCAGAGAACTAGCGGGAGTGCTTGGAGAGACCCAGTACTTC | CATSRELAGVLGETQYF
TRBD1 | NA | 14 | TRBJ2-7 | TRBV18 | TGTGCCAGCTCACCGCCCGGGACAGGGTACGAGCAGTACTTC | CASSPPGTGYEQYF
TRBD2 | NA | 17 | TRBJ2-1 | TRBV28 | TGTGCCAGCAGTCTTTCCGTTGCGGGGGGTTGGACCCGAGAGCAGTTCTTC | CASSLSVAGGWTREQFF
NA | many | 12 | TRBJ1-2 | TRBV7-9 | TGTGCCAGCAGAGATGACAAGTATGGCTACACCTTC | CASRDDKYGYTF
NA | NA | 13 | TRBJ1-2 | TRBV2 | TGTGCCAGCAGAGCCATGCGACAGGATGGCTACACCTTC | CASRAMRQDGYTF
NA | many | 12 | TRBJ1-5 | TRBV27 | TGTGCCAGCAGTTTAACGGATCAGCCCCAGCATTTT | CASSLTDQPQHF
NA | NA | 15 | TRBJ1-4 | TRBV10-3 | TGTGCCATCAGTGAATCGGGGCAGGGATATGAAAAACTGTTTTTT | CAISESGQGYEKLFF
NA | many | 13 | TRBJ1-1 | TRBV20-1 | TGCAGTGCTAGGGACCCGGGGAACACTGAAGCTTTCTTT | CSARDPGNTEAFF
NA | many | 13 | TRBJ1-4 | TRBV5-6 | TGTGCCAGCAGCTTGGAACCTGGTGAAAAACTGTTTTTT | CASSLEPGEKLFF
NA | few | 13 | TRBJ1-1 | TRBV14 | TGTGCCAGCAGCCAATTTCGGGGGACTGAAGCTTTCTTT | CASSQFRGTEAFF
NA | many | 14 | TRBJ1-1 | TRBV19 | TGTGCCAGTAGTTTCTGGGGGCGTGATACTGAAGCTTTCTTT | CASSFWGRDTEAFF
NA | many | 15 | TRBJ1-5 | TRBV2 | TGTGCCAGCACGAAGACAGCGCCCTTCAATCAGCCCCAGCATTTT | CASTKTAPFNQPQHF
NA | NA | 16 | TRBJ2-6 | TRBV9 | TGTGCCAGCAGCGTAGGGGATTCGGCTGGGGCCAACGTCCTGACTTTC | CASSVGDSAGANVLTF
TRBD1 | many | 14 | TRBJ1-1 | TRBV12-3/TRBV12-4 | TGTGCCAGCAGTGTCGCAGGGGGAGGGGCTGAAGCTTTCTTT | CASSVAGGGAEAFF
NA | many | 15 | TRBJ1-5 | TRBV28 | TGTGCCAGCAGTTTATTAGTCAGGCTGTATCAGCCCCAGCATTTT | CASSLLVRLYQPQHF
TRBD1 | many | 15 | TRBJ1-2 | TRBV4-1 | TGCGCCAGCAGCCAAGTAGAGGGGGCAGGCTATGGCTACACCTTC | CASSQVEGAGYGYTF
NA | few | 16 | TRBJ1-5 | TRBV5-8 | TGTGCCAGCAGCTTTTTATATAGGTTCGGCAATCAGCCCCAGCATTTT | CASSFLYRFGNQPQHF
NA | few | 14 | TRBJ2-2 | TRBV6-1 | TGTGCCAGCAGTCGACAGGGAGGTGACGGGGAGCTGTTTTTT | CASSRQGGDGELFF
NA | NA | 13 | TRBJ2-1 | TRBV15 | TGTGCCACCAGCAGAGATCAGAGGGATGAGCAGTTCTTC | CATSRDQRDEQFF
TRBD2 | many | 18 | TRBJ2-5 | TRBV5-1 | TGCGCCAGCAGCTCAACCGGGACTAGCGGGAGGGCCTGGGAGACCCAGTACTTC | CASSSTGTSGRAWETQYF
TRBD2 | many | 15 | TRBJ2-3 | TRBV24-1 | TGTGCCACCAGTGATTTGGGCGGGAGGACAGATACGCAGTATTTT | CATSDLGGRTDTQYF
NA | many | 13 | TRBJ2-6 | TRBV12-3/TRBV12-4 | TGTGCCAGCGAGGACTCTGGGGCCAACGTCCTGACTTTC | CASEDSGANVLTF
NA | NA | 14 | TRBJ1-5 | TRBV5-6 | TGTGCCAGCAGCGCAGGGCTGGGCAATCAGCCCCAGCATTTT | CASSAGLGNQPQHF
NA | NA | 13 | TRBJ2-5 | TRBV12-5 | TGTGCTAGTGGTATTTTTAACCAAGAGACCCAGTACTTC | CASGIFNQETQYF
NA | many | 14 | TRBJ1-2 | TRBV2 | TGTGCCAGCAGTGAATTGTTGGTTTCCTATGGCTACACCTTC | CASSELLVSYGYTF
TRBD1 | NA | 14 | TRBJ1-2 | TRBV7-9 | TGTGCCAGCAGCTTTGGACAGGGGGCTAATGGCTACACCTTC | CASSFGQGANGYTF